One and the same sample provided the 16 T cell receptor beta chains below, sequenced in a study of CD8 T cells in ankylosing spondylitis. In TCRdb, the 5' RACE reads were re-called with MiXCR into one record per CDR3 protein. The table includes 300,000 to 400,000 distinct CDR3 sequences, around 20% detected once. Study observations and caveats: Typical of ankylosing spondylitis blood, it appeared, was a TCR beta motif of eight highly homologous variants.

These receptors' antigens are unknown. The sample taken for sequencing was blood, either unsorted or a sorted T cell fraction (not recorded which). These receptor sequences come from a male donor with ankylosing spondylitis.

This clonotype was recorded a few times. The J gene is TRBJ2-1, the V gene TRBV20-1, with D perhaps assigned TRBD1 or TRBD2 (5 bases each). The length of the CDR3 is 14 residues. Trimming left V 0 bases short and J 7 bases short, with 13 bases between. CDR1 DFQATT and CDR2 SNEGSKA come from the germline V gene (reference sequence). CDR3 residues: CSARDIRGANEQFF. The CDR3 DNA sequence: TGCAGTGCTAGAGATATTAGAGGGGCTAATGAGCAGTTCTTC.

The genes are TRBV20-1 and TRBJ1-2; D ambiguous. Between the trimmed V and J ends, which lost 1 base and 6 bases, there was a span of 3 bases. The CDR3 is 10 amino acids. Germline V gene sequence: CDR1 DFQATT, CDR2 SNEGSKA (reference sequence). CDR3 residues: CSARADGYTF. In DNA form, the CDR3 reads TGCAGTGCTAGAGCCGATGGCTACACCTTC.

The chain has TRBV4-2 and TRBJ2-1; no firm D call. Germline-derived CDR1 and CDR2 are LGHNA and YNFKEQ. There are 14 residues in the CDR3. V lost 1 base and J lost 4, with 8 bases in between. The CDR3 loop is CASSQVRYYNEQFF. DNA of the CDR3: TGTGCCAGCAGCCAAGTGCGGTATTACAATGAGCAGTTCTTC.

This clonotype occurred many times. The chain carries TRBV29-1 and TRBJ1-1; 7 bases map to TRBD1. Germline V gene data show CDR1 as SQVTM and CDR2 as ANQGSEA. After removal of 2 bases from V and 2 bases from J, the junction contained 8 bases not matched to a gene. This CDR3 comprises 15 residues. The CDR3 here is CSVEFRGVGNTEAFF. CDR3 sequence (DNA): TGCAGCGTTGAATTCAGGGGGGTAGGAAACACTGAAGCTTTCTTT.

In this sample, this clonotype turned up many times. V and J are TRBV7-8 and TRBJ1-2; D possibly corresponds to TRBD1 (5 bases). V was cut by 0 bases and J by 6 bases, with 11 bases left in between. The germline gives CDR1 SGHVS, CDR2 FQNEAQ. The CDR3 length is 14 residues. The CDR3 DNA reads as TGTGCCAGCAGCTTAGCGGGGCAGACCCATGGCTACACCTTC. It encodes CASSLAGQTHGYTF.

This clonotype was counted a few times. The chain employs TRBV12-3 or TRBV12-4 and TRBJ1-1; 8 bases align to TRBD1. This CDR3 is 15 amino acids long. V lost 6 bases, J lost 4 bases, and 10 bases stayed unmatched. CDR3 in DNA: TGTGCCAGCAGCCCACGGACAGGGATAAGCACTGAAGCTTTCTTT. Encoded protein: CASSPRTGISTEAFF.

This clonotype was seen more than once but under ten times. The V and J genes are TRBV7-6 and TRBJ2-7, with D possibly matching TRBD2 (6 bases). The CDR3 covers 14 residues. V lost 3 bases, J lost 4 bases, and 13 bases lay in between. Per the germline V gene, CDR1 is SGHVS and CDR2 is FNYEAQ. Here the CDR3 DNA reads TGTGCCAGCAGCTTCCGAGGAGGGTATTACGAGCAGTACTTC. Translating gives CASSFRGGYYEQYF.

The CDR3 DNA reads as TGTGCCAGCAGTGGGTCCCGACGAGTCTCCTCCTACGAGCAGTACTTC. This translates into CASSGSRRVSSYEQYF. The V and J genes are TRBV2 and TRBJ2-7; D not resolved. CDR1 is SNHLY, CDR2 FYNNEI, per germline. CDR3 length equals 16 residues. Trimming shortened V by 4 bases and J by 0 bases, and 16 bases separated the two germline ends.

The sample holds a few counts of this clonotype. This sequence joins TRBV10-3 and TRBJ2-7, with 9 bases matching TRBD2. With V trimmed by 4 bases and J by 5 bases, 12 bases remained unmatched. The germline CDR1 and CDR2 sequences are ENHRY and SYGVKD. The CDR3 spans 16 residues. Here the CDR3 DNA reads TGTGCCATCAGTGGTGCGGGGTTAGGGACTAGCAACGAGCAGTACTTC. This encodes CAISGAGLGTSNEQYF.

This rearrangement joins TRBV15 to TRBJ2-7, with D tentatively TRBD1 (5 bases). Germline V gene sequence: CDR1 LNHNV, CDR2 YYDKDF (reference sequence). There are 15 residues in the CDR3. V was shortened by 0 bases and J by 3 bases, with 12 bases between the two germline ends. The CDR3 sequence is CATSRDWGSLYEQYF. The CDR3 DNA follows: TGTGCCACCAGCAGAGATTGGGGCAGTCTCTACGAGCAGTACTTC.

This clonotype was observed a handful of times. V and J are TRBV15 and TRBJ1-1; D is undetermined. The CDR3 consists of 14 residues. Germline CDR1 and CDR2: LNHNV and YYDKDF (reference sequence). Trimming took off 2 bases at V and 3 bases at J, with 10 bases between the two ends. The CDR3 DNA sequence: TGTGCCACCAGCAGAAATTTGTGGGACACTGAAGCTTTCTTT. Translated, it gives CATSRNLWDTEAFF.

There are a few counts of this clonotype. This chain connects TRBV5-1 to TRBJ2-3; D is unclear. V was shortened by 7 bases and J by 0 bases, with 12 bases between the two germline ends. Germline loops: CDR1 SGHRS, CDR2 YFSETQ. The CDR3 length is 14 residues. For the CDR3, the DNA is TGCGCCAGCCGCCCTTTATCCAGCACAGATACGCAGTATTTT. It yields the protein CASRPLSSTDTQYF.

This clonotype showed up just a few times. The rearrangement links TRBV29-1 to TRBJ1-1, with unresolved D. CDR1 is SQVTM and CDR2 is ANQGSEA in the germline V gene. V was shortened by 5 bases and J by 2 bases, with 12 bases between the two germline ends. The CDR3 contains 13 residues. CDR3 DNA sequence: TGCAGCGTTCGGTTGTATGTAAACACTGAAGCTTTCTTT. Protein product: CSVRLYVNTEAFF.

Only a few counts were recorded for this clonotype. The rearrangement links TRBV5-1 to TRBJ1-6; a weak D match, TRBD1 (6 bases). CDR1 is SGHRS and CDR2 is YFSETQ in the germline V gene. The CDR3 totals 15 residues. V was pared by 1 base and J by 7 bases, with 12 bases between. The CDR3 coding sequence is TGCGCCAGCAGCTTGCGAGGGGGAGACAATTCACCCCTCCACTTT. Amino acid sequence: CASSLRGGDNSPLHF.

The chain carries TRBV27 and TRBJ2-7; TRBD1 matches at 9 bases. The germline V gene has CDR1 MNHEY and CDR2 SMNVEV (reference sequence). Trimming took 1 base from V and 3 from J; bases not matched to a gene: 7. This CDR3 is built from 16 residues. This CDR3 is CASSLWPPGQGYEQYF. Written as DNA, the CDR3 is TGTGCCAGCAGTTTATGGCCACCGGGACAGGGCTACGAGCAGTACTTC.

In this sample, this clonotype turned up many times. CDR3 in DNA: TGTGCCAGCAGCTTAGGGTTATACAATGAGCAGTTCTTC. It is translated as CASSLGLYNEQFF. The genes are TRBV7-2 and TRBJ2-1; D is ambiguous. Looked up from germline, CDR1 is SGHTA and CDR2 is FQGNSA. V was pared by 1 base and J by 4 bases, with 5 bases between. The CDR3 loop spans 13 amino acids.